This T cell receptor (beta chain) was found in a study of control samples from healthy donors and cancer patients. Profiling relied on immunoSEQ multiplex PCR, and the TCRdb table lists in-frame clones only, not all of them. The table has 150,000 to 200,000 clones, roughly nine tenths seen once. The sample taken for sequencing was blood. The sequence was collected from a woman in her thirties in good health.

CDR3 amino acids: CASSVDLPGELFF. CDR3 nucleotide sequence: TGTGCCAGTAGTGTGGACCTCCCCGGGGAGCTGTTTTTT. The genes are TRBV19 and TRBJ2-2; no firm D call. The V end was cut by 5 bases, the J end by 6 bases, with 10 bases between. Germline V lookup: CDR1 LNHDA, CDR2 SQIVND (reference sequence). The CDR3 loop spans 13 amino acids.